Each of the 15 T cell receptor beta chains below was sequenced from the same sample in a study of T cell responses to AZD1222 COVID-19 vaccine (dated by TCRdb to about 2021). What this sample's time point label stands for: baseline before first vaccination. Library method: the immunoSEQ multiplex PCR assay. TCRdb carries this immuneACCESS record with in-frame sequences only. Its versions omit some clonotypes, under half of them owing to an unresolved V gene in the studies checked, with the rest unexplained. This sample lists fewer than 110,000 clones; roughly 87% were detected once. The ten biggest clones cover 15% to 20% of the sample. Material: peripheral blood, obtained on day 0 of AZD1222 vaccination. Receptors were obtained from an adult in good health.

V and J are TRBV30 and TRBJ1-5; TRBD1 might be the D (5 bases). CDR3 length: 12 amino acids. The ends were cut back, 2 bases at V and 6 bases at J, with 8 bases in the middle. Germline loops: CDR1 GTSNPN, CDR2 SVGIG (reference sequence). In nucleotides, the CDR3 is TGTGCCTGGAGTCAGGGCGGTCAGCCCCAGCATTTT. It specifies CAWSQGGQPQHF.

The genes are TRBV6-5 and TRBJ2-2, with a weak D call TRBD1 (6 bases). This CDR3 has 14 amino acids. V was clipped by 8 bases and J by 1 base, with 11 bases between them. The germline CDR1 and CDR2 sequences are MNHEY and SVGAGI. The DNA of the CDR3 is TGTGCCAGCCCCCCAGGGGAGAACACCGGGGAGCTGTTTTTT. This encodes CASPPGENTGELFF.

The chain carries TRBV3-1 (or the pseudogene TRBV3-2) and TRBJ1-6, with unresolved D. This CDR3 comprises 15 residues. CDR1 and CDR2 (germline): LGHDT, YNNKEL (reference sequence). V was shortened by 4 bases and J by 7 bases, with 14 bases between the two germline ends. CDR3 loop: CASSRDTTANSPLHF. The CDR3 nucleotides read TGTGCCAGCAGCCGAGACACCACTGCCAATTCACCCCTCCACTTT.

This chain uses TRBV5-1 with TRBJ2-2; weak D call: TRBD1 (6 bases). This CDR3 is built from 14 residues. Deletions cut 3 bases from V and 6 bases from J, with 12 bases between. From germline, CDR1 is SGHRS and CDR2 YFSETQ. The CDR3 sequence: CASSSMTGSGELFF. In DNA, the CDR3 is TGCGCCAGCAGCTCGATGACAGGCTCCGGGGAGCTGTTTTTT.

The chain combines TRBV28 with TRBJ2-5, with a weak D call TRBD2 (5 bases). The CDR3 has 15 residues. Trimming stripped 4 bases from V and 1 base from J, with 13 bases between. Germline V gene sequence: CDR1 MDHEN, CDR2 SYDVKM. The CDR3 DNA is TGTGCCAGCAGTTCCCTGGGGAGAACCCAAGAGACCCAGTACTTC. Protein sequence: CASSSLGRTQETQYF.

The J gene is TRBJ2-6, the V gene TRBV5-4; 7 bases align to TRBD1. CDR1 and CDR2 (germline): SGHNT, YYREEE (reference sequence). The CDR3 has 18 residues. V trimming: 5 bases; J trimming: 0 bases; junction bases outside the gene matches: 11. The CDR3 sequence: CASRSGTAIYSGANVLTF. The CDR3 region has the DNA TGTGCCAGCAGGTCGGGGACAGCTATATACTCTGGGGCCAACGTCCTGACTTTC.

The chain couples TRBV5-1 to TRBJ2-7, with D perhaps matching TRBD1 or TRBD2 (7 bases each). Trimming removed 0 bases from V and 7 bases from J, with 14 bases in between. The CDR3 length is 14 residues. Looked up from germline, CDR1 is SGHRS and CDR2 is YFSETQ. The CDR3 sequence: CASSLEGRGQEQYF. CDR3 DNA: TGCGCCAGCAGCTTGGAAGGGAGGGGGCAGGAGCAGTACTTC.

This clone was seen just once. This chain uses TRBV2 with TRBJ1-1; tentative D call: TRBD1 (5 bases). V was clipped by 4 bases and J by 1 base, with 10 bases between them. Germline V gene data show CDR1 as SNHLY and CDR2 as FYNNEI. This CDR3 comprises 14 residues. CDR3 bases: TGTGCCAGCAGTGCGGGACTCCAGAACACTGAAGCTTTCTTT. Its translation is CASSAGLQNTEAFF.

The rearrangement links TRBV30 to TRBJ1-3, with a weak D call TRBD1 (6 bases). This CDR3 contains 13 residues. The V end was cut by 4 bases, the J end by 4 bases, with 11 bases between. Germline lookup yields CDR1 GTSNPN and CDR2 SVGIG (reference sequence). CDR3 loop: CAWTRTEGNTIYF. Here the CDR3 DNA reads TGTGCCTGGACCAGGACAGAGGGAAACACCATATATTTT. Full variable domain (missing parts from reference TRBV30 and TRBJ1-3): SQTIHQWPATLVQPVGSPLSLECTVEGTSNPNLYWYRQAAGRGLQLLFYSVGIGQISSEVPQNLSASRPQDRQFILSSKKLLLSDSGFYLCAWTRTEGNTIYFGEGSWLTVV.

This sequence joins TRBV11-2 and TRBJ2-5, with D tentatively TRBD1 or TRBD2 (5 bases each). The CDR3 runs to 12 residues. V shed 3 bases and J shed 5 bases, with 7 bases lying between them. Germline V gene lookup returns CDR1 SGHAT and CDR2 FQNNGV. DNA of the CDR3: TGTGCCAGCAGCTTGGGGGTGGAGACCCAGTACTTC. Its translation: CASSLGVETQYF.

This clone has only one observation. The V call is TRBV7-6, the J call TRBJ1-4, with 8 bases lining up with TRBD1. Looked up from germline, CDR1 is SGHVS and CDR2 is FNYEAQ. The CDR3 runs to 17 residues. V trimming: 5 bases; J trimming: 5 bases; junction bases outside the gene matches: 13. The CDR3, as DNA: TGTGCCAGCAGCCTGGACAGGGTAGGAGGGGGAAATGAAAAACTGTTTTTT. This codes for CASSLDRVGGGNEKLFF.

V gene TRBV9 combines with J gene TRBJ2-7, with D possibly matching TRBD1 (8 bases). Trimming shortened V by 4 bases and J by 3 bases, and 17 bases separated the two germline ends. Germline CDR1 is SGDLS and CDR2 is YYNGEE. This CDR3 spans 15 amino acids. The CDR3 is CASSPGQGLNYEQYF. DNA of the CDR3: TGTGCCAGCAGCCCCGGACAGGGACTAAACTACGAGCAGTACTTC. Supplemented by reference TRBV9 and TRBJ2-7, the full variable domain reads DSGVTQTPKHLITATGQRVTLRCSPRSGDLSVYWYQQSLDQGLQFLIQYYNGEERAKGNILERFSAQQFPDLHSELNLSSLELGDSALYFCASSPGQGLNYEQYFGPGTRLTVT.

This clone was found a few times. This rearrangement joins TRBV19 to TRBJ2-6; 7 positions match TRBD1. The CDR3 is 17 amino acids. Germline V CDR1 and CDR2: LNHDA, SQIVND (reference sequence). Unmatched junction bases numbered 10, after V lost 6 bases and J lost 2 bases. CDR3 amino acids: CASRRQGERAGANVLTF. Here the CDR3 DNA reads TGTGCCAGTAGGCGACAGGGCGAGAGGGCTGGGGCCAACGTCCTGACTTTC.

This chain connects TRBV7-6 to TRBJ2-3; D uncertain. CDR1 SGHVS and CDR2 FNYEAQ come from the germline V gene. The CDR3 is 15 residues long. The V end lost 6 bases, the J end lost 5 bases, and 18 bases lay between the germline ends. CDR3 region: CASSYKGRRGDTQYF. CDR3 nucleotides: TGTGCCAGCAGTTATAAAGGTCGCCGTGGAGATACGCAGTATTTT. The full variable domain, completed using reference TRBV7-6 and TRBJ2-3, is GAGVSQSPRYKVTKRGQDVALRCDPISGHVSLYWYRQALGQGPEFLTYFNYEAQQDKSGLPNDRFSAERPEGSISTLTIQRTEQRDSAMYRCASSYKGRRGDTQYFGPGTRLTVL.

This clone was detected once. V is TRBV10-3 and J is TRBJ2-1; a weak D match, TRBD2 (5 bases). The CDR3 spans 11 residues. CDR1 ENHRY and CDR2 SYGVKD come from the germline V gene. V gave up 6 bases and J gave up 5 bases, with 5 bases separating them. The CDR3 DNA sequence: TGTGCCATCAGGACTAACAATGAGCAGTTCTTC. Protein: CAIRTNNEQFF.